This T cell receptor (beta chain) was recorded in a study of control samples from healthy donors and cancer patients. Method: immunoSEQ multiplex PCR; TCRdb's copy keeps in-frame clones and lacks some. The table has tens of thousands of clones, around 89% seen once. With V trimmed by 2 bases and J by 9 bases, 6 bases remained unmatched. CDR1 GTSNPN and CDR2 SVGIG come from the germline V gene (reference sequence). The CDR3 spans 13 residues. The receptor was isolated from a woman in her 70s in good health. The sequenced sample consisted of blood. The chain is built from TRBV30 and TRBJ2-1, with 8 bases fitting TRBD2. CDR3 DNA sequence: TGTGCCTGGAGTCCCGGGAGGGCCCGTGAGCAGTTCTTC. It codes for CAWSPGRAREQFF. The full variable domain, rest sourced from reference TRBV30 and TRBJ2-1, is SQTIHQWPATLVQPVGSPLSLECTVEGTSNPNLYWYRQAAGRGLQLLFYSVGIGQISSEVPQNLSASRPQDRQFILSSKKLLLSDSGFYLCAWSPGRAREQFFGPGTRLTVL.